Below are 15 T cell receptor beta chains sequenced from a single sample in a study of beta chain features in type 1 diabetes. Reverse transcribing all isolated RNA meant expressed TCRB transcripts were sequenced. The assay was immunoSEQ multiplex PCR, and TCRdb's table has in-frame clones only and misses some. The sample includes around 400,000 clones, about 16% of them seen just once. Sample: naive CD4+ T cells from blood. The receptors were gathered from a woman aged 18-29 years in good health.

The sample holds a few counts of this clone. The J gene is TRBJ1-2, the V gene TRBV21-1; the table assigns TRBD1, which was not confirmed against the DNA. TRBV21-1 is a documented pseudogene. The CDR3 consists of 17 residues. The CDR3 loop is CASSNGARDRGDYGYTF. The CDR3, as DNA: TGTGCCAGCAGCAACGGGGCCAGGGACAGGGGAGACTATGGCTACACCTTC.

J is TRBJ1-5 and V is TRBV15; possible D gene TRBD1, 6 bases. This CDR3 is built from 16 residues. Germline-derived CDR1 and CDR2 are LNHNV and YYDKDF (reference sequence). V was pared by 1 base and J by 2 bases, with 12 bases between. The CDR3 sequence is CATSRAGDRGNQPQHF. The CDR3 DNA reads as TGTGCCACCAGCAGAGCAGGGGACCGGGGCAATCAGCCCCAGCATTTT.

The chain joins TRBV2 to TRBJ2-7; D perhaps matches TRBD1 (8 bases). The CDR3 totals 16 residues. CDR1 is SNHLY and CDR2 is FYNNEI in the germline V gene. Trimming removed 8 bases at V and 2 bases at J, with 22 bases between. The CDR3 reads CASGRDRPVGPYEQYF. The DNA for the CDR3 is TGTGCCAGCGGGAGGGACAGGCCAGTCGGGCCCTACGAGCAGTACTTC.

The chain links TRBV14 to TRBJ1-4, with TRBD1 matching over 9 bases. The CDR3 covers 16 residues. With 1 base clipped from V and 8 bases from J, the junction kept 8 bases outside the gene matches. Germline V gene lookup returns CDR1 SGHDN and CDR2 FVKESK. Here the CDR3 reads CASSQVLAGQGEKLFF. CDR3 sequence (DNA): TGTGCCAGCAGCCAAGTCCTTGCGGGACAGGGCGAAAAACTGTTTTTT. Using reference TRBV14 and TRBJ1-4 for the parts outside the CDR3, the full variable domain is EAGVTQFPSHSVIEKGQTVTLRCDPISGHDNLYWYRRVMGKEIKFLLHFVKESKQDESGMPNNRFLAERTGGTYSTLKVQPAELEDSGVYFCASSQVLAGQGEKLFFGSGTQLSVL.

The V gene is TRBV4-3, the J gene TRBJ2-4; D gene unclear. The germline V gene has CDR1 LGHNA and CDR2 YSLEER. The CDR3 consists of 16 residues. V was cut by 0 bases and J by 3 bases, with 12 bases left in between. The CDR3 here is CASSQEEAVGKNIQYF. Here the CDR3 DNA reads TGCGCCAGCAGCCAAGAAGAGGCAGTGGGCAAAAACATTCAGTACTTC.

This chain joins TRBV29-1 and TRBJ2-7; 8 bases agree with TRBD1. Germline CDR1 SQVTM, CDR2 ANQGSEA. The trim removed 4 bases at V and 4 bases at J, leaving 3 bases unmatched. CDR3 length: 12 residues. In DNA form, the CDR3 reads TGCAGCGTTGGGTGGGACAGGTACGAGCAGTACTTC. Protein sequence: CSVGWDRYEQYF.

The rearrangement joins TRBV5-1 to TRBJ2-1, with 8 bases aligning to TRBD2. The CDR3 runs 16 residues. The V gene's germline CDR1 is SGHRS and CDR2 YFSETQ. J lost 7 bases, V lost 0 bases, and 9 bases had no gene match. The CDR3 DNA is TGCGCCAGCAGCTTGGATTGGGGAGCGGGAGTAAATGAGCAGTTCTTC. It codes for CASSLDWGAGVNEQFF.

The rearrangement uses TRBV29-1 and TRBJ1-2; D not certain. This CDR3 spans 10 amino acids. The V gene lost 5 bases and the J gene lost 6 bases, with 7 bases spanning the gap. CDR1 SQVTM and CDR2 ANQGSEA come from the germline V gene. The CDR3 region is CSVMQDGYTF. CDR3 nucleotide sequence: TGCAGCGTTATGCAGGATGGCTACACCTTC.

This clone was seen only a few times. This chain links TRBV11-2 with TRBJ2-7; D possibly corresponds to TRBD2 (6 bases). Looked up from germline, CDR1 is SGHAT and CDR2 is FQNNGV. V dropped 6 bases and J dropped 6 bases, with 12 bases sitting between them. The CDR3 length is 12 residues. The CDR3 sequence: CASRWRAFEQYF. The CDR3 DNA is TGTGCCAGCAGGTGGAGGGCCTTCGAGCAGTACTTC.

V is TRBV9 and J is TRBJ2-2; 10 bases match TRBD2. The CDR3 totals 20 residues. The V gene's germline CDR1 is SGDLS and CDR2 YYNGEE. J was trimmed by 4 bases and V by 0 bases; bases with no gene match: 15. CDR3 bases: TGTGCCAGCAGCGTAGTTGGGACTAGCGTGTATCTTTTGGGCACCGGGGAGCTGTTTTTT. Protein product: CASSVVGTSVYLLGTGELFF. Filled out from reference TRBV9 and TRBJ2-2, the complete variable domain reads DSGVTQTPKHLITATGQRVTLRCSPRSGDLSVYWYQQSLDQGLQFLIQYYNGEERAKGNILERFSAQQFPDLHSELNLSSLELGDSALYFCASSVVGTSVYLLGTGELFFGEGSRLTVL.

The chain couples TRBV30 to TRBJ1-1, with a weak D call TRBD1 (6 bases). V was cut by 3 bases and J by 4 bases, with 18 bases left in between. This CDR3 region has 15 residues. Germline-derived CDR1 and CDR2 are GTSNPN and SVGIG (reference sequence). Here the CDR3 reads CAWSATSDRRTEAFF. CDR3 nucleotide sequence: TGTGCCTGGAGCGCAACATCGGACAGACGCACTGAAGCTTTCTTT.

The chain links TRBV7-2 to TRBJ1-5; 7 bases align to TRBD1. CDR3 size: 13 residues. V was clipped by 6 bases and J by 7 bases; unmatched bases: 6. Germline V gives CDR1 SGHTA, CDR2 FQGNSA. CDR3 bases: TGTGCCAGCAGTTCCGACAGGGACCAGCCCCAGCATTTT. It codes for CASSSDRDQPQHF.

This clone was recorded a few times. The V gene is TRBV20-1, the J gene TRBJ2-7; D ambiguous. V shed 5 bases and J shed 3 bases, with 8 bases lying between them. This CDR3 is 11 amino acids long. The V gene's germline CDR1 is DFQATT and CDR2 SNEGSKA (reference sequence). Here the CDR3 DNA reads TGCAGTGCTGTACGAGGCTACGAGCAGTACTTC. This sequence encodes CSAVRGYEQYF.

The genes are TRBV30 and TRBJ2-2, with D possibly matching TRBD2 (5 bases). Trimming left V 1 base short and J 4 bases short, with 13 bases between. CDR1 and CDR2 (germline): GTSNPN, SVGIG (reference sequence). The CDR3 consists of 15 residues. The CDR3 DNA follows: TGTGCCTGGAGTGAGATCTCGGGGAGCACCGGGGAGCTGTTTTTT. This gives the protein CAWSEISGSTGELFF.

In this sample, this clone turned up a few times. This chain connects TRBV29-1 to TRBJ2-7; D call uncertain. The CDR3 sequence is 12 residues long. Germline lookup yields CDR1 SQVTM and CDR2 ANQGSEA. V was trimmed by 4 bases and J by 2 bases, leaving 9 bases between them. Here the CDR3 reads CSVVVQTYEQYF. In nucleotides, the CDR3 is TGCAGCGTTGTGGTCCAGACCTACGAGCAGTACTTC.